The entry below gives a single T cell receptor beta chain sequence along with its context. This sample was included in a study of OX40 agonist ivuxolimab in advanced cancers. Produced via immunoSEQ multiplex PCR; TCRdb's table is partial and in-frame only. The sample has more than 50,000 clones, about 85% seen once. The sequence was obtained from an adult with an advanced solid tumor such as melanoma, head and neck, liver or kidney cancer. This sample comprised CD4+ or CD8+ T cells sorted from blood, obtained in a trial of the OX40 agonist ivuxolimab.

The CDR3 DNA is TGTGCCAGCGAATCCACCCCTAGCGGGCTCGGCGAGCAGTACTTC. This codes for CASESTPSGLGEQYF. The chain recombines TRBV2 with TRBJ2-7; 8 positions match TRBD2. With 8 bases clipped from V and 6 bases from J, the junction kept 15 bases outside the gene matches. Germline V gives CDR1 SNHLY, CDR2 FYNNEI. This CDR3 has 15 amino acids.